This TCR beta chain was retrieved from a study of T cell responses to AZD1222 COVID-19 vaccine. Notes on the study in general: Reportedly, nearly half the spike-specific TCRs target unmutated variant regions.

Details on this clone: The antigen is undetermined.

Germline assignment: CDR1 SGHRS and CDR2 YFSETQ. This CDR3 is 18 amino acids long. The V and J ends lost 4 bases and 0 bases, in that order; junction bases with no gene match: 15. Some clones are missing from TCRdb's copy, which holds only in-frame ones; the method was immunoSEQ multiplex PCR. The repertoire consists of about 84,000 clones, with 70% to 90% occurring once and the leading ten covering about 1.6%. The chain combines TRBV5-1 with TRBJ1-1; TRBD1 agrees at 7 bases. The clonotype originates from an adult in good health. Source: peripheral blood, taken on day 0 of AZD1222 vaccination. The CDR3 loop is CASSQFDRALLMNTEAFF. The CDR3 coding sequence is TGCGCCAGCAGCCAGTTTGACAGGGCACTTTTAATGAACACTGAAGCTTTCTTT.